This T cell receptor (beta chain) was identified during a study of OX40 agonist ivuxolimab in advanced cancers. About the research overall: Hepatocellular carcinoma, melanoma, renal cell or head and neck cancer was diagnosed in the dose-escalation patients.

Baseline was the first blood sampling point, followed by cycle 4 day 1 and cycle 7 day 1. Study-wide results and limits: Expansion of clones was among the lowest in partial responders at 0.1-3.0 mg/kg. The CD4+ and CD8+ T cells in the blood had expanded clonally by week 6 at 0.1 to 3.0 mg/kg.

Concerning this clone itself: Its target is not known.

Germline loops: CDR1 MNHEY, CDR2 SMNVEV (reference sequence). This CDR3 comprises 16 residues. The V and J ends lost 4 bases and 5 bases respectively, with 18 bases between them. Clones were sequenced by immunoSEQ multiplex PCR, and TCRdb holds only the in-frame ones, with some missing. Of tens of thousands of clones listed, around 80% are singletons. The sequences come from CD4+ or CD8+ T cells sorted from blood, collected in a trial of the OX40 agonist ivuxolimab. The chain carries TRBV27 and TRBJ2-1; the D is unclear. The receptor comes from an adult with an advanced solid tumor such as melanoma, head and neck, liver or kidney cancer. In DNA form, the CDR3 reads TGTGCCAGCAGTTCCCAATGGAGCGCCTTACACAATGAGCAGTTCTTC. Its translation: CASSSQWSALHNEQFF.